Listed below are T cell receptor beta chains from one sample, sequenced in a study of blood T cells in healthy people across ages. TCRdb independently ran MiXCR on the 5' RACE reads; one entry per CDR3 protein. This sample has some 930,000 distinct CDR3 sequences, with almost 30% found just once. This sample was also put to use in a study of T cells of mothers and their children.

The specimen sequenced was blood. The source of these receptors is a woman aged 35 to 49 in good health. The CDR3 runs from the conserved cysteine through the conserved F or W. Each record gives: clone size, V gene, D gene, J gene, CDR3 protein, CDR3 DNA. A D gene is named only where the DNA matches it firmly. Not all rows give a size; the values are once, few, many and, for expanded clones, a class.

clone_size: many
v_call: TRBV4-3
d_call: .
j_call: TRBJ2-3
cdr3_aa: CASSPGPWDTQYF
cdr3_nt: TGCGCCAGCAGCCCAGGGCCGTGGGATACGCAGTATTTT

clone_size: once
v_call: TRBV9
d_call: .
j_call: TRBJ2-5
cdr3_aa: CASSVNTGGTEETQYF
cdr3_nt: TGTGCCAGCAGCGTTAATACAGGCGGGACTGAAGAGACCCAGTACTTC

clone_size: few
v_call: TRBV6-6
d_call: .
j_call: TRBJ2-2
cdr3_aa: CASSPPGRPNTGELFF
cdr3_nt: TGTGCCAGCAGCCCCCCGGGACGGCCGAACACCGGGGAGCTGTTTTTT

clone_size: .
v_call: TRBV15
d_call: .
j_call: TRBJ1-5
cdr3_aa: CATSISGEVNQPQHF
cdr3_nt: TGTGCCACCAGCATTTCGGGGGAGGTCAATCAGCCCCAGCATTTT

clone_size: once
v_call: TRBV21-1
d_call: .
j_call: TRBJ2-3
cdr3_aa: CASSKEPHEGGSGDTQYF
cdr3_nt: TGTGCCAGCAGCAAAGAACCCCATGAAGGGGGATCGGGGGATACGCAGTATTTT

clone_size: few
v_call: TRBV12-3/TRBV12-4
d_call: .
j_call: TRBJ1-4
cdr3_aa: CASSLKADEKLFF
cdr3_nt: TGTGCCAGCAGTTTAAAGGCTGACGAAAAACTGTTTTTT

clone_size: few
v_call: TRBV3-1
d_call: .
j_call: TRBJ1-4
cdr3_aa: CASSLRQAEKLFF
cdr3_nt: TGTGCCAGCAGCCTTCGGCAGGCAGAAAAACTGTTTTTT

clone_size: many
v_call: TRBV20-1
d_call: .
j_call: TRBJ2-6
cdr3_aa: CSASRGSGANVLTF
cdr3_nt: TGCAGTGCTAGTAGGGGGTCTGGGGCCAACGTCCTGACTTTC

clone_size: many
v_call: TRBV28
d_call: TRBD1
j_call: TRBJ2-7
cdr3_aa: CATRTGREQYF
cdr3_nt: TGTGCCACCAGGACAGGGCGCGAGCAGTACTTC

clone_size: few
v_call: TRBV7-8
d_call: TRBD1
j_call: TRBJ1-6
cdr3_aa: CASSKLRTGDSPLHF
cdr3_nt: TGTGCCAGCAGCAAGCTCCGGACAGGCGATTCACCCCTCCACTTT

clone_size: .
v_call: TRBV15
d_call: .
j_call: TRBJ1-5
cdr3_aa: CATSRDKIDQPQHF
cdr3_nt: TGTGCCACCAGCAGAGATAAAATTGATCAGCCCCAGCATTTT

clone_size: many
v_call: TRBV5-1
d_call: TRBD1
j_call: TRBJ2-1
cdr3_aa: CASSSSGTGINEQFF
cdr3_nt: TGCGCCAGCAGCTCTTCCGGGACAGGGATAAATGAGCAGTTCTTC

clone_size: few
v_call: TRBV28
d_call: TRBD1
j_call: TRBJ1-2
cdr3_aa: CASMEGARFYDYTF
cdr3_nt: TGTGCCAGCATGGAGGGGGCGCGGTTCTATGACTACACCTTC

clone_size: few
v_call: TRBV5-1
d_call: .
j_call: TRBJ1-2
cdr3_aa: CASSLANTGMGGYTF
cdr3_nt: TGCGCCAGCAGCTTGGCGAATACAGGGATGGGCGGCTACACCTTC

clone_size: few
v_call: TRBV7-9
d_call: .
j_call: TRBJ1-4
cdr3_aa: CASSLAGGTNEKLFF
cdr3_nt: TGTGCCAGCAGCTTAGCAGGTGGTACTAATGAAAAACTGTTTTTT

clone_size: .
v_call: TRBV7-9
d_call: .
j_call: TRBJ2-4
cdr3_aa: CASSLVVSGNLAKNIQYF
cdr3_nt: TGTGCCAGCAGCTTAGTGGTCTCGGGAAATCTAGCCAAAAACATTCAGTACTTC

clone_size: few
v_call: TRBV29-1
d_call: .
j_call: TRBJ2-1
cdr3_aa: CSVVSPYNEQFF
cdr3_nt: TGCAGCGTGGTGAGCCCCTACAATGAGCAGTTCTTC

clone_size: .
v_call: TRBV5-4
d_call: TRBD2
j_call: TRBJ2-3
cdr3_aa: CASSSTSGRAGDTQYF
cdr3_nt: TGTGCCAGCAGCTCGACTAGCGGGAGGGCCGGAGATACGCAGTATTTT

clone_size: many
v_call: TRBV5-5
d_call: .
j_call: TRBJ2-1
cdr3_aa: CASSWESGTPNEQFF
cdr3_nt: TGTGCCAGCAGCTGGGAATCCGGGACGCCCAATGAGCAGTTCTTC

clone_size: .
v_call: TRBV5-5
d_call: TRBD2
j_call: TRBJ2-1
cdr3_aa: CASSSPLAGRLNEQFF
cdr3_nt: TGTGCCAGCAGCTCGCCCCTAGCGGGGAGACTCAATGAGCAGTTCTTC

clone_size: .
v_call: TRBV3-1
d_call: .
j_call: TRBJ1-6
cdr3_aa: CASRDTPLSPLHF
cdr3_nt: TGTGCCAGCAGGGACACCCCGCTTTCACCCCTCCACTTT

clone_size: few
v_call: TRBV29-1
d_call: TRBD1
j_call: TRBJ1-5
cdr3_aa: CSVGTGGSNQPQHF
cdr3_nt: TGCAGCGTCGGGACAGGGGGCAGCAATCAGCCCCAGCATTTT

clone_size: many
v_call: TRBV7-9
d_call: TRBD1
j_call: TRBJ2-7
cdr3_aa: CASSSSVRTGSYEQYF
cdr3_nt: TGTGCCAGCAGCTCGAGTGTGAGGACAGGGAGCTACGAGCAGTACTTC

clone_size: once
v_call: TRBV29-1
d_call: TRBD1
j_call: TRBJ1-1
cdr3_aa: CSVEGGDSWGTEAFF
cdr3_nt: TGCAGCGTTGAAGGGGGGGACAGCTGGGGAACTGAAGCTTTCTTT

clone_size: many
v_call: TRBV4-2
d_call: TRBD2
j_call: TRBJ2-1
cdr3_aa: CASSQGLAGGRKGDEQFF
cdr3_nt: TGTGCCAGCAGCCAAGGGTTAGCGGGGGGACGAAAGGGGGATGAGCAGTTCTTC

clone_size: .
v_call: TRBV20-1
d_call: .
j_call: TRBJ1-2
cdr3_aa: CSARTSQYYGYTF
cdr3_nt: TGCAGTGCCAGGACCTCTCAATACTATGGCTACACCTTC

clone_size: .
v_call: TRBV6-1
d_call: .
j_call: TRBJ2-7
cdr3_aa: CASRRGLIDEQYF
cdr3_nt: TGTGCCAGCAGGCGGGGGCTAATCGACGAGCAGTACTTC

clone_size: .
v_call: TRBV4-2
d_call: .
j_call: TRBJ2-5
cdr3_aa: CASSQGGVETQYF
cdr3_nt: TGTGCCAGCAGCCAGGGGGGCGTGGAGACCCAGTACTTC

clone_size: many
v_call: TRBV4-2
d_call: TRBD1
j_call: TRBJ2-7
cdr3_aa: CASSQVTGGTYEQYF
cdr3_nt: TGTGCCAGCAGCCAAGTAACAGGGGGGACCTACGAGCAGTACTTC

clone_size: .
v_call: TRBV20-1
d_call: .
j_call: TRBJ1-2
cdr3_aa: CSARGSLSYGYTF
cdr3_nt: TGCAGTGCTAGGGGCAGCTTGTCTTATGGCTACACCTTC

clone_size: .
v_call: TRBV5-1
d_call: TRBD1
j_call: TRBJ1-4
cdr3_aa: CASSLEGTGRGKLFF
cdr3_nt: TGCGCCAGCAGCTTGGAAGGGACAGGCCGCGGAAAACTGTTTTTT

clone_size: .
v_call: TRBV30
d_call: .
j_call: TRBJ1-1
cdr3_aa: CAWTPGVAGTEAFF
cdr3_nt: TGTGCCTGGACCCCCGGGGTGGCGGGCACTGAAGCTTTCTTT

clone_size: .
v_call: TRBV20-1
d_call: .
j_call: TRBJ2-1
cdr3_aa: CSANPTTLYNEQFF
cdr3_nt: TGCAGTGCCAATCCAACCACCCTCTACAATGAGCAGTTCTTC

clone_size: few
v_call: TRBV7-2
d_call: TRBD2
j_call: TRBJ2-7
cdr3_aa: CASSTLTGGREQYF
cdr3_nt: TGTGCCAGCAGCACATTGACGGGAGGACGCGAGCAGTACTTC

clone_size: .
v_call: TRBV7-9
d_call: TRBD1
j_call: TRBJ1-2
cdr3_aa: CASSLAQQGDYTF
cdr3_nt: TGTGCCAGCAGCTTAGCCCAACAGGGGGACTACACCTTC

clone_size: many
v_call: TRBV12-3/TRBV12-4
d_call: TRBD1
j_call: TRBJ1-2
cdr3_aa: CASSPGQGFGGYTF
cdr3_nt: TGTGCCAGCAGTCCCGGACAGGGGTTTGGTGGCTACACCTTC

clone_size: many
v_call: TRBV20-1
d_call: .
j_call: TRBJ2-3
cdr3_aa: CSAPSFRSVAQYF
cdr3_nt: TGCAGTGCTCCTAGCTTTCGTAGTGTGGCGCAGTATTTT

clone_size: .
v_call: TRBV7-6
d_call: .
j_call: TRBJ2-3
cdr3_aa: CASSLLGEAQYF
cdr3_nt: TGTGCCAGCAGCCTCCTGGGAGAAGCGCAGTATTTT

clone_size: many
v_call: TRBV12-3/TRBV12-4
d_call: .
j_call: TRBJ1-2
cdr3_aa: CASSAPGYQANYGYTF
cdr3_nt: TGTGCCAGCAGTGCCCCCGGATATCAAGCTAACTATGGCTACACCTTC

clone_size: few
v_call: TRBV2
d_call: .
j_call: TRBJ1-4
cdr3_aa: CASSDRAGNEKLFF
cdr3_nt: TGTGCCAGCAGTGACAGGGCGGGTAATGAAAAACTGTTTTTT

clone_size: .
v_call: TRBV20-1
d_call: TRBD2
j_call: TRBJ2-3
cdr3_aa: CSARDLLSGGTDTQYF
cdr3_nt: TGCAGTGCTAGAGATCTTCTTAGCGGGGGCACAGATACGCAGTATTTT

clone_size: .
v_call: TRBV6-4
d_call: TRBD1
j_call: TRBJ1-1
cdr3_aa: CASSPTGSTEAFF
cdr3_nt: TGTGCCAGCAGTCCGACAGGGAGCACTGAAGCTTTCTTT

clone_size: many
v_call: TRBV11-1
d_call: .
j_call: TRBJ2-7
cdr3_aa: CASSFKDLSYEQYF
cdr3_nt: TGTGCCAGCAGCTTCAAGGACTTGTCCTACGAGCAGTACTTC

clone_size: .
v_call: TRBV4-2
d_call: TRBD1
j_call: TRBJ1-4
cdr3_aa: CASSQDPRDRDIRGPEKLFF
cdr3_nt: TGTGCCAGCAGCCAAGACCCCCGGGACAGGGACATACGAGGGCCTGAAAAACTGTTTTTT

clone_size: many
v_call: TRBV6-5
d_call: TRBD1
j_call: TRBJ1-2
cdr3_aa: CASSQGTGAGYTF
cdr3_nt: TGTGCCAGCAGCCAAGGGACAGGGGCTGGCTACACCTTC

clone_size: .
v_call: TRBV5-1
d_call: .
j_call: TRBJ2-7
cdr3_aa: CASSSGDSRGEQYF
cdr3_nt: TGCGCCAGCAGCTCGGGAGACAGTAGGGGCGAGCAGTACTTC

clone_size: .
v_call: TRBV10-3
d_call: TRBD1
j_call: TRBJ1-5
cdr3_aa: CAISERDRGQQPQHF
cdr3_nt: TGTGCCATCAGTGAGCGGGACAGGGGGCAACAGCCCCAGCATTTT

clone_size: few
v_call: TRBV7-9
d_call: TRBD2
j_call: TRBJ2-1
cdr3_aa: CASSLASGTSGYNEQFF
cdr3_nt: TGTGCCAGCAGCTTAGCTTCCGGGACTAGCGGTTACAATGAGCAGTTCTTC

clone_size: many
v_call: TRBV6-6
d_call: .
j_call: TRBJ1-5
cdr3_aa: CASSYRSNQPQHF
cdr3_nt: TGTGCCAGCAGTTACAGGAGCAATCAGCCCCAGCATTTT

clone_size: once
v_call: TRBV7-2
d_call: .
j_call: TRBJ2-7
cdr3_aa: CASSLQQGGEQYF
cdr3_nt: TGTGCCAGCAGCTTACAGCAAGGGGGAGAGCAGTACTTC

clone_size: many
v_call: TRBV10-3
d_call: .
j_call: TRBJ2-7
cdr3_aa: CAISDHTNEQYF
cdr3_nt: TGTGCCATCAGTGACCATACGAACGAGCAGTACTTC